This is a list of T cell receptor beta chains from one sample in a study of shared clonotypes between healthy human individuals. The table came from immunoSEQ multiplex PCR; TCRdb's copy has only in-frame clones and leaves some out. Among some 2,100,000 clones listed, approximately 94% were seen once. Sequencing was carried out using naive CD4+ T cells sorted from blood. Every receptor here comes from a man aged 18-30 years in good health. Both conserved end residues are part of each CDR3. The D gene is left open where the match is weak.

TRBD2 | TRBV19 | CASSSRGTSGYEQYF
NA | TRBV7-6 | CASSLAPALNQETQYF
TRBD1 | TRBV6-5 | CASSSIRTGNTEAFF
NA | TRBV5-1 | CASSIVDGRGELFF
TRBD2 | TRBV4-1 | CASSHYAIGRTSGPYNEQFF
NA | TRBV6-5 | CASSPSFGTDTQYF
NA | TRBV19 | CASSIGSGPFYGYTF
TRBD2 | TRBV2 | CASDGTSGRGETQYF
NA | TRBV5-5 | CASSLDRVLSGSPLHF
NA | TRBV10-3 | CAISESSPPLPQGEQFF
NA | TRBV18 | CASSPLQVLSSGANVLTF
NA | TRBV9 | CASSSPEGPIAGELFF
NA | TRBV7-9 | CASSLEQFEPQHF
NA | TRBV2 | CASSEFGGNYGYTF
TRBD1 | TRBV7-6 | CASSAQFGTGTDEQYF
NA | TRBV18 | CASSRGEGDTQYF
NA | TRBV6-6 | CASSYSNSLGANVLTF
NA | TRBV5-1 | CASSLEWGFNGYTF
NA | TRBV28 | CASRKDRDSNYGYTF
TRBD1 | TRBV10-1 | CASSPDREVGTQYF
TRBD2 | TRBV6-4 | CASSEESGGYEQYF
NA | TRBV4-3 | CASSQTLQTGSNEKLFF
TRBD1 | TRBV9 | CASSVVEGGQDGYTF
NA | TRBV7-2 | CASSLYNQPQHF
TRBD1 | TRBV6-5 | CASRRGQGISETQYF
TRBD2 | TRBV5-4 | CASSPRASGRANTGELFF
NA | TRBV2 | CASSESVYTIYF
NA | TRBV28 | CASSTSQETQYF
NA | TRBV7-9 | CASSTGRMNTEAFF
NA | TRBV7-9 | CASQMWGATNEKLFF
NA | TRBV27 | CASSKDFSGTQYF
NA | TRBV18 | CASSPSGTLVYEQFF
TRBD2 | TRBV7-2 | CASRLAGAEYEQYF
TRBD2 | TRBV25-1 | CASSTPGAGGDEQYF
NA | TRBV1 | CTSSLAGEGTDTQYF
NA | TRBV19 | CASSNGVLRNEQFF
NA | TRBV6-1 | CASSEQGRSGNTIYF
TRBD1 | TRBV28 | CASSLRQGRGGKQYF
NA | TRBV5-1 | CASSLVGSGNQPQHF
NA | TRBV5-1 | CASSLLQGNTEAFF
NA | TRBV7-2 | CASTGQIHHYEQYF
TRBD1 | TRBV10-3 | CAIWTGGLSYGYTF
NA | TRBV5-1 | CASSQMGLKEARFF
TRBD2 | TRBV6-5 | CASSSISRLAGEVEFF
NA | TRBV6-5 | CASSQSSGSSYEQYF
NA | TRBV25-1 | CASSDGSNQPQHF
NA | TRBV7-9 | CASSLVESVNEKLFF
TRBD2 | TRBV11-2 | CASSPGGRKETQYF
NA | TRBV29-1 | CSVEDVAAAYNEQFF
NA | TRBV10-2 | CASSDSNGEYNSPLHF
TRBD2 | TRBV30 | CAWSTPAGGWETQYF